This T cell receptor (beta chain) is from a study of blood T cell repertoires in COVID-19. The protocol was immunoSEQ multiplex PCR, while the TCRdb copy is restricted to in-frame clones and leaves out a portion. The repertoire holds 180,000 or so clones, with around 85% as singletons. Germline V lookup: CDR1 LNHDA, CDR2 SQIVND (reference sequence). V lost 3 bases to trimming and J lost 8 bases; unmatched junction nucleotides: 12. There are 15 residues in the CDR3. The chain is built from TRBV19 and TRBJ1-2; 7 bases map to TRBD1. The clonotype was recovered from a man aged 55 to 70 who had recovered from COVID-19. The material sequenced was peripheral blood. Written as DNA, the CDR3 is TGTGCCAGTAGTATGGGGACAGTGGGTATCATCGGCTACACCTTC. Residues: CASSMGTVGIIGYTF.